This T cell receptor beta chain originates from a study of cytomegalovirus exposure and HLA in healthy donors. PCR used 60 Vbeta primers and 13 Jbeta primers. Repertoires were generated with immunoSEQ multiplex PCR, while TCRdb's copy carries only in-frame clones and drops some. In the table there are 180,000 or so clones, around 77% of which are singletons. Points on this clone: Its cognate antigen is unknown.

Regarding the study as a whole: An analysis that came later showed most CMV-associated TCR beta chains appearing HLA-restricted. For presence/absence analyses, sequencing depth was assumed to be roughly uniform across donors. Indistinguishable V segments such as TRBV6-2 and TRBV6-3 were excluded. There were a few CMV-associated chains whose specificity for CMV antigens was confirmed in vitro.

The CDR3 runs to 19 residues. CDR1 and CDR2 from the germline V gene are SGHDT and YYEEEE. V lost 1 base to trimming and J lost 0 bases, with 17 bases between them. The clonotype was recovered from a woman in her 30s in good health and CMV-seronegative. The specimen sequenced was PBMCs. This chain links TRBV5-6 with TRBJ2-6; weak D call: TRBD1 (5 bases). The CDR3 bases are TGTGCCAGCAGCTTGCGGCCGGCAGGGCTTAGCTCTGGGGCCAACGTCCTGACTTTC. This gives the protein CASSLRPAGLSSGANVLTF.